This TCR beta chain was identified in a study of siplizumab effects on memory and regulatory T cells. On this clone: As yet, its antigen is unknown.

Whole-study findings and limits: A major contribution to the alloresponse seemed to be made by naive T cells, which seemed more diverse than memory cells.

Coculturing was carried out on the mixed lymphocyte reaction cells. It lasted 6 days and was done at 37°C. Responder PBMCs received a CFSE label and stimulator PBMCs a Violet Dye label, and the cells were mixed 1:1. V shed 0 bases and J 4 bases; nucleotides not matched to a gene: 9. CDR3 length: 17 residues. The germline CDR1 and CDR2 sequences are SQVTM and ANQGSEA. Only in-frame clones appear in the TCRdb table, and some are missing; sequencing was by immunoSEQ multiplex PCR. The data hold about 19,000 clones, with over 35% observed a single time. Sequenced sample: CFSE-low (dividing) CD4+ T cells sorted from an allogeneic mixed lymphocyte reaction. The chain links TRBV29-1 to TRBJ2-3; 11 positions agree with TRBD2. The TCR sequence derives from a human donor in good health; the cells came from an allogeneic mixed lymphocyte reaction. Some clones in this sample may be carry-over from other donors' samples. DNA for the CDR3: TGCAGCGTTGAAGATTGGGGTCTAGCGGGAGGAGCAGATACGCAGTATTTT. Protein: CSVEDWGLAGGADTQYF.